The subject of this entry is one T cell receptor (beta chain). What it binds is not known. V lost 6 bases to trimming and J lost 7 bases, with 30 bases between them. The germline V gene has CDR1 MDHEN and CDR2 SYDVKM. This CDR3 comprises 19 residues. Partitioning of CD4+ cells yielded a CD45RA+ naive subset and a CD45RA-negative memory subset. The sample originates from a study of shared clonotypes between healthy human individuals. Clones were sequenced by immunoSEQ multiplex PCR, and TCRdb holds only the in-frame ones, with some missing. Of roughly 2.4 million clones in the sample, almost 96% are singletons; the top ten hold 0.1% to 0.15%. Study outcomes and limitations: Estimated richness values were generally larger in naive subsets than in memory subsets.

The V gene is TRBV28, the J gene TRBJ1-4; D may be TRBD1 (5 bases). The receptor comes from a man aged 18 to 30 in good health. Sequencing was performed on naive CD4+ T cells sorted from blood. Stated subset: CD45RA+ positively selected. The CDR3 coding sequence is TGTGCCAGCAGCCCGACAGCGATCGGGTCTGGTGTAGGGGTTGAAAAACTGTTTTTT. Residues: CASSPTAIGSGVGVEKLFF.